Below are 16 T cell receptor beta chains sequenced from a single sample in a study of T cell responses to AZD1222 COVID-19 vaccine. TCRdb's copy holds only in-frame clones and misses some; the assay was immunoSEQ multiplex PCR. The table shows approximately 170,000 clones, with approximately 94% occurring only once. The sample was peripheral blood, taken 28 days after the second AZD1222 dose. These receptors were taken from an adult who received the AZD1222 COVID-19 vaccine.

The CDR3 sequence: CATSRVERSEQFF. CDR3 DNA sequence: TGTGCCACCAGCAGAGTGGAGAGAAGTGAGCAGTTCTTC. The chain has TRBV15 and TRBJ2-1, with unresolved D. The CDR3 sequence is 13 residues long. V dropped 1 base and J dropped 9 bases, with 10 bases sitting between them. The germline gives CDR1 LNHNV, CDR2 YYDKDF (reference sequence).

The V gene is TRBV30, the J gene TRBJ2-1; D assignment may be TRBD1 or TRBD2 (7 bases each). Trimming removed 3 bases from V and 7 bases from J, with 13 bases in between. The CDR3 has 13 residues. Germline V gene lookup returns CDR1 GTSNPN and CDR2 SVGIG (reference sequence). CDR3 in amino acids: CAWRGGGSNEQFF. In DNA form, the CDR3 reads TGTGCCTGGAGAGGGGGCGGGAGTAATGAGCAGTTCTTC.

The J gene is TRBJ1-2, the V gene TRBV5-8; 11 bases agree with TRBD1. CDR1 is SGHTS, CDR2 YDEGEE, per germline. CDR3 length equals 14 residues. V shed 2 bases and J 8 bases; nucleotides not matched to a gene: 5. The CDR3 DNA sequence: TGTGCCAGCAGCTTTGGACAGGGGGCATGGGGCTACACCTTC. It translates to CASSFGQGAWGYTF.

The J gene is TRBJ2-1, the V gene TRBV11-2; D is uncertain. This CDR3 comprises 15 residues. The V end was cut by 5 bases, the J end by 6 bases, with 17 bases between. Per the germline V gene, CDR1 is SGHAT and CDR2 is FQNNGV. CDR3: CASSLAPGSGNEQFF. In DNA, the CDR3 is TGTGCCAGCAGCCTGGCCCCCGGATCAGGCAATGAGCAGTTCTTC.

The rearrangement links TRBV5-1 to TRBJ1-2; D may be TRBD1 (5 bases). V was shortened by 4 bases and J by 0 bases, with 10 bases between the two germline ends. Germline CDR1 is SGHRS and CDR2 is YFSETQ. CDR3 length: 14 amino acids. CDR3 protein: CASSPDTSNYGYTF. The CDR3 DNA follows: TGCGCCAGCAGCCCGGACACCTCTAACTATGGCTACACCTTC.

The rearrangement joins TRBV6-5 to TRBJ1-5, with D possibly matching TRBD1 (6 bases). CDR3 size: 14 residues. V gave up 6 bases and J gave up 6 bases, with 15 bases separating them. The V gene's germline CDR1 is MNHEY and CDR2 SVGAGI. The CDR3 sequence is CASRIRGGIQPQHF. CDR3 sequence (DNA): TGTGCCAGCAGGATTCGAGGGGGAATTCAGCCCCAGCATTTT.

The chain recombines TRBV18 with TRBJ2-1; D is unclear. This CDR3 has 14 amino acids. Germline CDR1 KGHSH, CDR2 LQKENI. V lost 9 bases and J 4 bases, leaving 16 bases between the germline ends. In DNA form, the CDR3 reads TGTGCCAGTAAACAAGAATCCAGGTACAATGAGCAGTTCTTC. Translation: CASKQESRYNEQFF.

The chain joins TRBV2 to TRBJ2-7; 8 nucleotides line up with TRBD1. The germline CDR1 and CDR2 sequences are SNHLY and FYNNEI. Trimming at V came to 8 bases and at J to 6 bases, leaving 9 bases not matched to a gene. The CDR3 totals 13 residues. CDR3 DNA: TGTGCCAGCCGTGGTGGACAGGGTGGCGAGCAGTACTTC. Amino acids: CASRGGQGGEQYF.

The chain is built from TRBV19 and TRBJ1-6; TRBD1 matches 9 bases. Germline V gene data show CDR1 as LNHDA and CDR2 as SQIVND (reference sequence). The ends lost 7 bases at V and 10 bases at J; junction bases unmatched: 8. The CDR3 is made up of 14 amino acids. Written as DNA, the CDR3 is TGTGCCAGTACACCGGACAGGGGAAAGTCACCCCTCCACTTT. It yields the protein CASTPDRGKSPLHF.

The V and J genes are TRBV6-5 and TRBJ1-2; D perhaps matches TRBD1 (5 bases). The CDR3 is 14 amino acids. V dropped 0 bases and J dropped 0 bases, with 5 bases sitting between them. Germline values: CDR1 MNHEY, CDR2 SVGAGI. Written as DNA, the CDR3 is TGTGCCAGCAGTTACTCCAGGGCTAACTATGGCTACACCTTC. It specifies CASSYSRANYGYTF.

The chain carries TRBV7-9 and TRBJ1-2, with TRBD1 identical over 7 bases. V dropped 3 bases and J dropped 3; count of bases not matched to a gene: 1. CDR3 size: 13 residues. Germline V gives CDR1 SEHNR, CDR2 FQNEAQ (reference sequence). Here the CDR3 reads CASSFGTDYGYTF. DNA for the CDR3: TGTGCCAGCAGCTTTGGGACAGACTATGGCTACACCTTC.

In its sample, this clone was seen once. The chain carries TRBV5-4 and TRBJ2-3; 8 positions match TRBD2. The CDR3 covers 16 residues. Per the germline V gene, CDR1 is SGHNT and CDR2 is YYREEE (reference sequence). V trimming: 1 base; J trimming: 0 bases; junction bases outside the gene matches: 4. The CDR3 reads CASSLLAGSSTDTQYF. In DNA, the CDR3 is TGTGCCAGCAGCTTGCTAGCGGGCTCAAGCACAGATACGCAGTATTTT.

The chain combines TRBV7-9 with TRBJ2-5; 9 nucleotides agree with TRBD2. The J segment lost 3 bases and the V segment lost 4 bases, leaving 6 bases of the junction unmatched. CDR3 size: 15 residues. The germline gives CDR1 SEHNR, CDR2 FQNEAQ (reference sequence). CDR3 bases: TGTGCCAGCAGCTCAGGGGGACTAGCAAAAGAGACCCAGTACTTC. The encoded protein is CASSSGGLAKETQYF. The variable domain in full, with the rest retrieved from reference TRBV7-9 and TRBJ2-5, is DTGVSQNPRHKITKRGQNVTFRCDPISEHNRLYWYRQTLGQGPEFLTYFQNEAQLEKSRLLSDRFSAERPKGSFSTLEIQRTEQGDSAMYLCASSSGGLAKETQYFGPGTRLLVL.

The rearrangement uses TRBV7-9 and TRBJ1-1, with no clear D. This CDR3 is 13 amino acids long. Between the trimmed V and J ends, which lost 1 base and 10 bases, there was a span of 13 bases. Per germline, CDR1 SEHNR and CDR2 FQNEAQ (reference sequence). Here the CDR3 DNA reads TGTGCCAGCAGCTTAGGCCAAGGGCGCGGAGCTTTCTTT. Translated: CASSLGQGRGAFF.

The V and J genes are TRBV25-1 and TRBJ2-1; 9 bases line up with TRBD1. V shed 6 bases and J 5 bases; nucleotides not matched to a gene: 8. The CDR3 runs to 15 residues. In germline, CDR1 is MGHDK, CDR2 SYGVNS. The CDR3 reads CASRGQGQYNNEQFF. The CDR3 bases are TGTGCCAGCAGGGGACAGGGTCAATACAACAATGAGCAGTTCTTC.

This sequence joins TRBV19 and TRBJ1-2; D perhaps matches TRBD1 (5 bases). Germline CDR1 and CDR2: LNHDA and SQIVND (reference sequence). Trimming took off 9 bases at V and 0 bases at J, with 23 bases between the two ends. The CDR3 has 17 amino acids. The CDR3: CASQRTRWGEANYGYTF. The CDR3 DNA reads as TGTGCCAGCCAACGGACACGGTGGGGAGAAGCTAACTATGGCTACACCTTC.